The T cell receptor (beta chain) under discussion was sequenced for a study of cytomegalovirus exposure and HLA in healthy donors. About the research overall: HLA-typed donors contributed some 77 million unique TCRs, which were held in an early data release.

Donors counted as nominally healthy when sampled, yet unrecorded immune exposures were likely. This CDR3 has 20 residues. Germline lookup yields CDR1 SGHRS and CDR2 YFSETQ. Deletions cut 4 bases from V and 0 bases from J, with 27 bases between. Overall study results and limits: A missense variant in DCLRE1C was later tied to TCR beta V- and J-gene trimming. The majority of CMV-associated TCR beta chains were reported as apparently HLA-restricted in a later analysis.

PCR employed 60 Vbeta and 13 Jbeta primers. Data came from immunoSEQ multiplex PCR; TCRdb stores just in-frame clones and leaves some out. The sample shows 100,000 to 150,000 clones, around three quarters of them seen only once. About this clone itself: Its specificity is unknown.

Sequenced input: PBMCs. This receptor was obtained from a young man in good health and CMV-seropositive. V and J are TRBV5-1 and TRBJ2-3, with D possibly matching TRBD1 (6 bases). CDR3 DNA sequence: TGCGCCAGCAGCCGTGGACAGTGGGACGTCGGAAGGAGAAGCACAGATACGCAGTATTTT. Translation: CASSRGQWDVGRRSTDTQYF.